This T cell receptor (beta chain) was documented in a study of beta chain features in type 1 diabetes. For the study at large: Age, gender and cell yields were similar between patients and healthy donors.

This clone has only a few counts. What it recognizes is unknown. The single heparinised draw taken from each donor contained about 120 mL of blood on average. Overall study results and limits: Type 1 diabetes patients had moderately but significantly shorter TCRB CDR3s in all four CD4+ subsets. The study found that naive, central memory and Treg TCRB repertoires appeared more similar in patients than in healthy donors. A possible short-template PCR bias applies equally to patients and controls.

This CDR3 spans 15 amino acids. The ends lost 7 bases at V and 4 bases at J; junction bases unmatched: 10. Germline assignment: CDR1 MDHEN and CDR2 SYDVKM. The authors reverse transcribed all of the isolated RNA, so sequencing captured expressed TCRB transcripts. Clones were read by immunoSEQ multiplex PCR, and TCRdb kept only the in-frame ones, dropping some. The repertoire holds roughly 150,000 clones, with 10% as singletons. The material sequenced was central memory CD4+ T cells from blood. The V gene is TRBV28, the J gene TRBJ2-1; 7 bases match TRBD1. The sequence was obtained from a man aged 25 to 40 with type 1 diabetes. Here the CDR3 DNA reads TGTGCCAGCACCAGGGGACAGAGCCTTTACAATGAGCAGTTCTTC. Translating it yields CASTRGQSLYNEQFF.